Listed here are 6 T cell receptor beta chains from one sample, sequenced in a study of molecular identifiers for immune sequencing clone quantification. From the PCR reads, TCRdb called clonotypes with MiXCR, one entry per CDR3 protein. The sample has a few hundred thousand distinct CDR3 sequences; around 23% are singletons. Sequencing input: naive CD8+ T cells from blood, with Jurkat cell RNA spiked in. Subset described: FACS-sorted CD8+CD4-CCR7+CD45RA+ naive T cells. These receptors all come from a human donor in good health. Some libraries in this study had Jurkat cell RNA spiked in.

The chain uses TRBV29-1 and TRBJ2-1, with 9 bases lining up with TRBD2. Germline V lookup: CDR1 SQVTM, CDR2 ANQGSEA. The CDR3 is 13 amino acids. J gave up 8 bases and V 6 bases, and 8 bases lay outside the gene matches. The CDR3 sequence: CSVRASGNDEQFF. CDR3 bases: TGCAGCGTGAGGGCTAGCGGGAACGATGAGCAGTTCTTC.

This clonotype was recorded many times. The J gene is TRBJ1-2, the V gene TRBV7-9; 7 nucleotides match TRBD1. There are 19 residues in the CDR3. V dropped 6 bases and J dropped 2; count of bases not matched to a gene: 21. Germline V gene data show CDR1 as SEHNR and CDR2 as FQNEAQ (reference sequence). This CDR3 is CASRYTEGARQPKNYGYTF. The CDR3 nucleotides are TGTGCCAGCAGATATACCGAGGGGGCAAGGCAACCTAAGAACTATGGCTACACCTTC.

The chain links TRBV20-1 to TRBJ1-1; a possible D gene is TRBD1 (6 bases). The germline gives CDR1 DFQATT, CDR2 SNEGSKA (reference sequence). CDR3 length: 13 amino acids. V lost 6 bases and J lost 5, with 16 bases in between. As DNA, the CDR3 is TGCAGTGCCTCTCAGGGAGGGGGGACTGAAGCTTTCTTT. Its translation is CSASQGGGTEAFF.

This clonotype appeared a few times. The chain couples TRBV7-9 to TRBJ1-4; 9 bases are a match to TRBD1. The germline gives CDR1 SEHNR, CDR2 FQNEAQ (reference sequence). CDR3 size: 16 residues. The V gene end was trimmed by 3 bases and the J gene end by 7 bases; junction bases not matched to a gene: 9. In nucleotides, the CDR3 is TGTGCCAGCAGCTTGGTCGGGACAGGGTTTTTTGAAAAACTGTTTTTT. Its translation is CASSLVGTGFFEKLFF.

Ten or more counts support this clonotype. The rearrangement uses TRBV5-1 and TRBJ2-7; TRBD2 might be the D (5 bases). The CDR3 contains 14 residues. Trimming removed 1 base from V and 2 bases from J, with 10 bases in between. CDR1 SGHRS and CDR2 YFSETQ come from the germline V gene. This CDR3 reads CASSLFAGAYEQYF. In DNA, the CDR3 is TGCGCCAGCAGCTTGTTTGCGGGCGCCTACGAGCAGTACTTC.

The chain combines TRBV28 with TRBJ2-7, with a weak D call TRBD2 (7 bases). The V end was cut by 6 bases, the J end by 4 bases, with 19 bases between. Germline values: CDR1 MDHEN, CDR2 SYDVKM. CDR3 length: 15 residues. The CDR3 nucleotides are TGTGCCAGCAGCCTCAGGGGAGGGCCTTCTTACGAGCAGTACTTC. Translation gives CASSLRGGPSYEQYF.